In this sample, the clone carrying this T cell receptor (beta chain) turned up many times. The source of the sample is a study of neurological immune-mediated disorders. Time point given: longitudinal time-point 3. It was from 2 million PBMCs stored at -80 C that the unsorted libraries were obtained. This CDR3 region has 14 residues. V was trimmed by 4 bases and J by 7 bases, leaving 17 bases between them. CDR1 and CDR2 from the germline V gene are SGHDN and FVKESK. A 10-nucleotide random UMI tagged transcripts in template-switch 5'RACE cDNA synthesis. Over 170 million TCR-beta sequences, together covering 15-18 subjects, were produced by every individual sequencing run that was carried out. One entry per CDR3 protein, called by TCRdb with MiXCR from the 5' RACE reads. This table has approximately 47,000 distinct CDR3 sequences, about 13% appearing once.

Specimen: PBMCs. The clonotype originates from a man aged 30 to 45 in good health. This chain joins TRBV14 and TRBJ2-7; D is perhaps TRBD1 or TRBD2 (5 bases each). Written as DNA, the CDR3 is TGTGCCAGCAGCCCGCGGGTCGGGAAGGGGGAGCAGTACTTC. It codes for CASSPRVGKGEQYF. The whole variable domain, filled in from reference TRBV14 and TRBJ2-7, reads EAGVTQFPSHSVIEKGQTVTLRCDPISGHDNLYWYRRVMGKEIKFLLHFVKESKQDESGMPNNRFLAERTGGTYSTLKVQPAELEDSGVYFCASSPRVGKGEQYFGPGTRLTVT.